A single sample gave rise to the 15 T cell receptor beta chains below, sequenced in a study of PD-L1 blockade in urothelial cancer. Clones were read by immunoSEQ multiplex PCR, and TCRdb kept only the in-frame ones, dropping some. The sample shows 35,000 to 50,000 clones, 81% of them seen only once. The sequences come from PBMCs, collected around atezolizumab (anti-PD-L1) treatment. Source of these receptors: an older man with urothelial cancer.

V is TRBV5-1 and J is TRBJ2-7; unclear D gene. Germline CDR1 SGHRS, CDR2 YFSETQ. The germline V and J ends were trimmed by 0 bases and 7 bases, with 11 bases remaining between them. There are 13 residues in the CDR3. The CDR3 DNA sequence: TGCGCCAGCAGCTTGGAGAGTCTTTGGGAGCAGTACTTC. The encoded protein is CASSLESLWEQYF.

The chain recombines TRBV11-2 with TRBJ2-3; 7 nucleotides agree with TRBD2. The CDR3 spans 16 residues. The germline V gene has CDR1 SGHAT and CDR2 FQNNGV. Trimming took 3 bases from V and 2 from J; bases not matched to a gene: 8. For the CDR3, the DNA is TGTGCCAGCAGCTTCCATGTGCGGGAGTTCACAGATACGCAGTATTTT. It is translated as CASSFHVREFTDTQYF. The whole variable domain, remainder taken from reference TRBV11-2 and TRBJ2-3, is EAGVAQSPRYKIIEKRQSVAFWCNPISGHATLYWYQQILGQGPKLLIQFQNNGVVDDSQLPKDRFSAERLKGVDSTLKIQPAKLEDSAVYLCASSFHVREFTDTQYFGPGTRLTVL.

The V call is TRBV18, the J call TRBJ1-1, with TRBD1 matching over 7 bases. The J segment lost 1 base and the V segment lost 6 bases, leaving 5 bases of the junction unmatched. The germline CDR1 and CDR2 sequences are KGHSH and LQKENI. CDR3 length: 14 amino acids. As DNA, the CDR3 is TGTGCCAGCTCTGCGGGACAGAGGAACACTGAAGCTTTCTTT. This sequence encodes CASSAGQRNTEAFF.

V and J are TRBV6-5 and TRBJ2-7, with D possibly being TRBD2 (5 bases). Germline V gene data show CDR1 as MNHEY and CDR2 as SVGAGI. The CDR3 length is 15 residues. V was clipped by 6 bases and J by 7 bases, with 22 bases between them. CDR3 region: CASSRDYRISWEQYF. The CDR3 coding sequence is TGTGCCAGCAGCCGTGACTACCGAATATCATGGGAGCAGTACTTC.

The CDR3 DNA sequence: TGTGCCAGCAGCATGGACAGGGCGGCCGGGGAGCTGTTTTTT. Translation gives CASSMDRAAGELFF. The chain is built from TRBV5-4 and TRBJ2-2; 8 nucleotides agree with TRBD1. Germline CDR1 is SGHNT and CDR2 is YYREEE (reference sequence). The CDR3 length is 14 residues. Trimming cost V 4 bases and J 6 bases; bases outside gene matches: 5.

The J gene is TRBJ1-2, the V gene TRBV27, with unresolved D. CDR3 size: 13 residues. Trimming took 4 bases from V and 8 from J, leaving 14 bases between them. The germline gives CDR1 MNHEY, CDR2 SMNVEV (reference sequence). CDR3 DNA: TGTGCCAGCAGTTCCCCTATGGTGAGGGGCTACACCTTC. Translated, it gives CASSSPMVRGYTF.

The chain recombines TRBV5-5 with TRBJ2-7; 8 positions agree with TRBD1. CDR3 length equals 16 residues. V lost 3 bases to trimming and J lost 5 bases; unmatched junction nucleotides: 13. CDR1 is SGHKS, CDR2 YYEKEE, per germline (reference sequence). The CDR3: CASSYNRDRNIDEQYF. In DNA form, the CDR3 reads TGTGCCAGCAGCTACAACCGGGACAGGAATATCGACGAGCAGTACTTC.

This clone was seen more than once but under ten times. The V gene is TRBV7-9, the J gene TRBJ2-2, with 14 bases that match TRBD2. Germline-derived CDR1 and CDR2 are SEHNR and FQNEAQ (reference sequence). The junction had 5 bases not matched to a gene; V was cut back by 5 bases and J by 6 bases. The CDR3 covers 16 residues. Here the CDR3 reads CASSRLGLAGAGELFF. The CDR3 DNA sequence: TGTGCCAGCAGCCGTTTGGGACTAGCGGGAGCCGGGGAGCTGTTTTTT.

In DNA, the CDR3 is TGTGCCAGCAGCAAAGCGCTCCTAGCGGGAGGTGTTGGGGAGCTGTTTTTT. This gives the protein CASSKALLAGGVGELFF. This chain connects TRBV21-1 to TRBJ2-2; TRBD2, the table's D call, lacks a check against the DNA. TRBV21-1 is listed as a pseudogene. The CDR3 runs to 17 residues.

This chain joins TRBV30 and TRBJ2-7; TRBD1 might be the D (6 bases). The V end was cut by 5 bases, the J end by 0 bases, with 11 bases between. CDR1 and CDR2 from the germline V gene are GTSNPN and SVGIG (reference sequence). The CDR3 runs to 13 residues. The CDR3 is CAWETGSSYEQYF. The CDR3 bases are TGTGCCTGGGAAACAGGGAGCTCCTACGAGCAGTACTTC.

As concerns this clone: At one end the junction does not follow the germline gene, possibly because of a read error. The CDR3 protein is CASSDRGGQSNEKLFF. The CDR3 DNA reads TGCGCCAGCAGTGACAGAGGTGGACAGTCGAATGAGAAACTGTTTTTT. V usage is TRBV10-2 and J usage is TRBJ1-4; D is perhaps TRBD1 (6 bases). Germline V gene sequence: CDR1 WSHSY, CDR2 SAAADI. The CDR3 consists of 16 residues.

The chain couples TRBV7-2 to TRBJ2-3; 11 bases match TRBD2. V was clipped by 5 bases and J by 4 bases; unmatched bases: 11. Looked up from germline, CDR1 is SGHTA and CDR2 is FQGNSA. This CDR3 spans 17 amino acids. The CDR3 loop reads CASSLRTSGSPPDTQYF. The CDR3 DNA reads TGTGCCAGCAGCCTTAGGACTAGCGGGTCTCCCCCAGATACGCAGTATTTT.

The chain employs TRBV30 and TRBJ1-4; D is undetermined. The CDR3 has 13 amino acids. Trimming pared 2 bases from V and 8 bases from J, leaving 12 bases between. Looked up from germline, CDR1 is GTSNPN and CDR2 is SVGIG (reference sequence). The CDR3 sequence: CAWSSPGIEKLFF. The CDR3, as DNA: TGTGCCTGGAGTTCCCCCGGGATAGAAAAACTGTTTTTT.

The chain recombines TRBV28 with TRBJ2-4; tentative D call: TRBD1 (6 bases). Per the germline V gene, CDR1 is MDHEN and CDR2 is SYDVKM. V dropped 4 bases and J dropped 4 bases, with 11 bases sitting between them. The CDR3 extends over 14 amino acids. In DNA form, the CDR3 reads TGTGCCAGCAGTTACCGGGACAAAAAAAACATTCAGTACTTC. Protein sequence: CASSYRDKKNIQYF.

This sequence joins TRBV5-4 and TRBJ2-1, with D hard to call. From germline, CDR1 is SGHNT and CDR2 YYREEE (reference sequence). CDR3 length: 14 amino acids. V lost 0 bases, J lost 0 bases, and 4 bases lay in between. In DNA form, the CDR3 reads TGTGCCAGCAGCTTGGCAGACTCCTACAATGAGCAGTTCTTC. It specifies CASSLADSYNEQFF.